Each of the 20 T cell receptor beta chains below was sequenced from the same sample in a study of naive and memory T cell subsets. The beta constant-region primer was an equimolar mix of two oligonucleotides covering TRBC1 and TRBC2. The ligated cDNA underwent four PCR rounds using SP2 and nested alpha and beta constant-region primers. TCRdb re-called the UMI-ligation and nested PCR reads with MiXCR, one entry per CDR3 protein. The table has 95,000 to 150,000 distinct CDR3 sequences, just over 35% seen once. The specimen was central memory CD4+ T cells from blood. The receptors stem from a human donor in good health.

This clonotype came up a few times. The CDR3 loop is CAISESTSAGTQYF. Here the CDR3 DNA reads TGTGCCATCAGTGAGTCGACGTCAGCTGGGACCCAGTACTTC. The J gene is TRBJ2-5, the V gene TRBV10-3; D gene ambiguous. Deletions cut 0 bases from V and 7 bases from J, with 12 bases between. This CDR3 contains 14 residues. Germline CDR1 reads ENHRY; CDR2 reads SYGVKD.

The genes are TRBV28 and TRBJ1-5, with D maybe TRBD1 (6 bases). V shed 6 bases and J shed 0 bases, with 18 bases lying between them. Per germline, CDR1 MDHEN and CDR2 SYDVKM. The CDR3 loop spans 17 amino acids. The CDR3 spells CASRNTGSGYSNQPQHF. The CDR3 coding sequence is TGTGCCAGCAGGAATACAGGGAGTGGATATAGCAATCAGCCCCAGCATTTT.

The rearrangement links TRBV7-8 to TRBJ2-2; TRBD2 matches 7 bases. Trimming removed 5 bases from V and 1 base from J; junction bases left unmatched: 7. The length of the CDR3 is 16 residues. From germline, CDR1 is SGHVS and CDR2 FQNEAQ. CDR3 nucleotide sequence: TGTGCCAGCAGCCCAACTAGCGCTAAGAACACCGGGGAGCTGTTTTTT. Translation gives CASSPTSAKNTGELFF.

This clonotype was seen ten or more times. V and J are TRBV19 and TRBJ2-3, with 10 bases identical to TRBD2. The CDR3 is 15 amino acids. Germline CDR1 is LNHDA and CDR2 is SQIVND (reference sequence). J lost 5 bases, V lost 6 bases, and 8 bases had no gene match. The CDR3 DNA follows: TGTGCCAGTAGCCCCCGGAGACTAGCGGGAGATACGCAGTATTTT. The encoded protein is CASSPRRLAGDTQYF.

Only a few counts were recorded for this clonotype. In DNA form, the CDR3 reads TGTGCCAGCAGCCGGGAACCCGGGGAGCTGTTTTTT. Protein product: CASSREPGELFF. The J gene is TRBJ2-2, the V gene TRBV7-9, with TRBD2 as a possible D gene (5 bases). From germline, CDR1 is SEHNR and CDR2 FQNEAQ (reference sequence). CDR3 length: 12 amino acids. Trimming removed 5 bases at V and 6 bases at J, with 7 bases between.

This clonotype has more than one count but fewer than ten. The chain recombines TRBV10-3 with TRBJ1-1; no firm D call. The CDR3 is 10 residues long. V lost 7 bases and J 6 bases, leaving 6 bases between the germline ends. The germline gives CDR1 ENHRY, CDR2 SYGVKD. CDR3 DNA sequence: TGTGCCATCATCGACCCTGAAGCTTTCTTT. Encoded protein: CAIIDPEAFF.

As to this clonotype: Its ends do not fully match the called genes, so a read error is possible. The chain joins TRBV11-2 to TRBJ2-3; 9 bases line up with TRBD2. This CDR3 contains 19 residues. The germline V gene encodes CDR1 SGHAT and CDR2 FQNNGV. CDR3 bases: TGTGCCAGCAGCGTAGATTTGATCCGACTAGCGGAAAGCACAGATACGCAGTATTTT. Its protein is CASSVDLIRLAESTDTQYF.

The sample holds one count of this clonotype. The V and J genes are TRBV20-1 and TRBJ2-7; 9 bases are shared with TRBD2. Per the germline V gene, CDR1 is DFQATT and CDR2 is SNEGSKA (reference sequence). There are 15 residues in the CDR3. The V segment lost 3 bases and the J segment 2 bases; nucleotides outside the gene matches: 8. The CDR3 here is CSASRSGRSTYEQYF. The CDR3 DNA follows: TGCAGTGCTAGCCGAAGCGGGAGGAGTACCTACGAGCAGTACTTC.

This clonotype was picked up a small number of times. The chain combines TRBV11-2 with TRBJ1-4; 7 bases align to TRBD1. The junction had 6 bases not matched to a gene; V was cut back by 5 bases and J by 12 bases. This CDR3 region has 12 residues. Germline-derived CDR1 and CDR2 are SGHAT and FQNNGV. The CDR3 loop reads CASSLRQGELFF. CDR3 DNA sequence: TGTGCCAGCAGCCTCCGACAGGGAGAACTGTTTTTT.

The CDR3 loop is CASRVGARDTEAFF. The CDR3, as DNA: TGTGCCAGCAGGGTGGGCGCCAGGGACACTGAAGCTTTCTTT. The chain couples TRBV6-2 or TRBV6-3 to TRBJ1-1, with TRBD1 as a possible D gene (5 bases). The CDR3 contains 14 residues. The V end lost 6 bases, the J end lost 3 bases, and 14 bases lay between the germline ends. The germline V gene has CDR1 MNHEY and CDR2 SVGEGT.

CDR3 region: CASSPRQGTYGYTF. The DNA of the CDR3 is TGTGCCAGCAGTCCAAGACAGGGTACCTATGGCTACACCTTC. The rearrangement links TRBV27 to TRBJ1-2; TRBD1 matches at 7 bases. The CDR3 is 14 amino acids. CDR1 is MNHEY and CDR2 is SMNVEV in the germline V gene (reference sequence). Trimming at V came to 5 bases and at J to 4 bases, leaving 7 bases not matched to a gene.

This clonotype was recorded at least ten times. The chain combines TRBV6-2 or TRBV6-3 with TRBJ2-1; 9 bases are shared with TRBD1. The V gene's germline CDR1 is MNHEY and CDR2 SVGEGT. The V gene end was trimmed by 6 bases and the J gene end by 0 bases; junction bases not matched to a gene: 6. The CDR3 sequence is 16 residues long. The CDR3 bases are TGTGCCAGCAGGCACAGGGGGCAGAGCTCCTACAATGAGCAGTTCTTC. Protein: CASRHRGQSSYNEQFF.

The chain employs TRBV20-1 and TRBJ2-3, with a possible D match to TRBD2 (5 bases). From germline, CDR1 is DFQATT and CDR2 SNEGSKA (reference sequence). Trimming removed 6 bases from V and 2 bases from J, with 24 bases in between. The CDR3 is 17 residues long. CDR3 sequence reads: CSASLRLEELNTDTQYF. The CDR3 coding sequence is TGCAGTGCGTCCCTAAGGTTGGAGGAATTGAACACAGATACGCAGTATTTT.

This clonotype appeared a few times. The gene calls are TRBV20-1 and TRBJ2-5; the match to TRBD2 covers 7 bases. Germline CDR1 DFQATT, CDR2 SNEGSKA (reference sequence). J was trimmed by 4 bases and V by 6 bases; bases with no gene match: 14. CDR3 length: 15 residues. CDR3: CSAPQTSSVRETQYF. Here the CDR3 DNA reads TGCAGTGCCCCCCAGACTAGCTCTGTCCGAGAGACCCAGTACTTC.

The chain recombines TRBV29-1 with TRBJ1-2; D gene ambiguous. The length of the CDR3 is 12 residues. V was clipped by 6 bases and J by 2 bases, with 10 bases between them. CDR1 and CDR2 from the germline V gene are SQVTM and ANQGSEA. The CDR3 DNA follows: TGCAGCGTCATGACCGCAAACTATGGCTACACCTTC. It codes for CSVMTANYGYTF. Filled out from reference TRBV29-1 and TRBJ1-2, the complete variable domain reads SAVISQKPSRDICQRGTSLTIQCQVDSQVTMMFWYRQQPGQSLTLIATANQGSEATYESGFVIDKFPISRPNLTFSTLTVSNMSPEDSSIYLCSVMTANYGYTFGSGTRLTVV.

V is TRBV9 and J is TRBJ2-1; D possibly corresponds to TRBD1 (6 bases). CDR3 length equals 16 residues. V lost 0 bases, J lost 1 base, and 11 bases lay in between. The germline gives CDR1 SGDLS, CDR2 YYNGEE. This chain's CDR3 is CASSVDGRGSYNEQFF. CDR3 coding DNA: TGTGCCAGCAGCGTAGATGGCAGGGGTTCCTACAATGAGCAGTTCTTC. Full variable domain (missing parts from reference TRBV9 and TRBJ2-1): DSGVTQTPKHLITATGQRVTLRCSPRSGDLSVYWYQQSLDQGLQFLIQYYNGEERAKGNILERFSAQQFPDLHSELNLSSLELGDSALYFCASSVDGRGSYNEQFFGPGTRLTVL.

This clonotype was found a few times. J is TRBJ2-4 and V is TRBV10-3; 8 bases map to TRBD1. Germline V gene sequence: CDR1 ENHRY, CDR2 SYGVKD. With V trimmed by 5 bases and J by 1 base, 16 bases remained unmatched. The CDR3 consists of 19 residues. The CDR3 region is CAISPGQGRPLLAKNIQYF. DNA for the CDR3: TGTGCCATCAGTCCCGGACAGGGACGGCCCCTGTTGGCCAAAAACATTCAGTACTTC.

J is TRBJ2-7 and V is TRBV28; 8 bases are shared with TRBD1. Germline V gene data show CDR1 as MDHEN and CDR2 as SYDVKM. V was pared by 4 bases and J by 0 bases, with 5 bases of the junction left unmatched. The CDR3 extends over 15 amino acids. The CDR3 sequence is CASSSGGGSSYEQYF. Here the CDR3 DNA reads TGTGCCAGCAGTTCAGGGGGCGGTAGCTCCTACGAGCAGTACTTC.

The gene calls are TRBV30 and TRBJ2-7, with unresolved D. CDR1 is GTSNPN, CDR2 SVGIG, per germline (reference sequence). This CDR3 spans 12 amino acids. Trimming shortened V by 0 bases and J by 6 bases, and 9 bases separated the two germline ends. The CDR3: CAWSVKGTEQYF. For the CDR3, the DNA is TGTGCCTGGAGTGTAAAGGGTACCGAGCAGTACTTC.

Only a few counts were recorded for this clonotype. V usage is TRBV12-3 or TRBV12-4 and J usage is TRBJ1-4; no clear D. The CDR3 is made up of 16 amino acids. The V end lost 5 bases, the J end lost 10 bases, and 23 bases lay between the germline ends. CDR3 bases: TGTGCCAGCAGTCCCCGATCACGGGCCCGGGGTGGAAAACTGTTTTTT. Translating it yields CASSPRSRARGGKLFF.